These 3 T cell receptor beta chains were sequenced from one sample in a study of cytomegalovirus exposure and HLA in healthy donors. The PCR employed 60 Vbeta primers together with 13 Jbeta primers. Data came from immunoSEQ multiplex PCR; TCRdb stores just in-frame clones and leaves some out. The data hold about 160,000 clones, with roughly four fifths observed a single time. The specimen sequenced was PBMCs. These receptors came from a woman aged 35 to 49 in good health and CMV-seronegative.

The rearrangement links TRBV7-9 to TRBJ2-1, with 7 bases lining up with TRBD2. CDR3 length: 12 residues. Germline loops: CDR1 SEHNR, CDR2 FQNEAQ (reference sequence). V trimming: 5 bases; J trimming: 10 bases; junction bases outside the gene matches: 5. CDR3 sequence reads: CASSRTRPEQFF. CDR3 in DNA: TGTGCCAGCAGCCGGACTAGGCCCGAGCAGTTCTTC.

This clone came up a few times. The chain combines TRBV6-5 with TRBJ2-1; perhaps TRBD2 as D (6 bases). Deletions cut 5 bases from V and 9 bases from J, with 20 bases between. The CDR3 has 15 amino acids. CDR1 is MNHEY, CDR2 SVGAGI, per germline. CDR3: CASSGVWRGRGEQFF. DNA for the CDR3: TGTGCCAGCAGTGGGGTATGGCGGGGTAGGGGTGAGCAGTTCTTC.

J is TRBJ2-7 and V is TRBV5-1; 13 bases are shared with TRBD2. CDR3 length equals 20 residues. Per germline, CDR1 SGHRS and CDR2 YFSETQ. The junction had 16 bases not matched to a gene; V was cut back by 4 bases and J by 0 bases. The CDR3 sequence: CASSPQGLAGSYLHSYEQYF. In DNA, the CDR3 is TGCGCCAGCAGCCCCCAGGGACTAGCGGGGAGTTACTTACACTCCTACGAGCAGTACTTC.